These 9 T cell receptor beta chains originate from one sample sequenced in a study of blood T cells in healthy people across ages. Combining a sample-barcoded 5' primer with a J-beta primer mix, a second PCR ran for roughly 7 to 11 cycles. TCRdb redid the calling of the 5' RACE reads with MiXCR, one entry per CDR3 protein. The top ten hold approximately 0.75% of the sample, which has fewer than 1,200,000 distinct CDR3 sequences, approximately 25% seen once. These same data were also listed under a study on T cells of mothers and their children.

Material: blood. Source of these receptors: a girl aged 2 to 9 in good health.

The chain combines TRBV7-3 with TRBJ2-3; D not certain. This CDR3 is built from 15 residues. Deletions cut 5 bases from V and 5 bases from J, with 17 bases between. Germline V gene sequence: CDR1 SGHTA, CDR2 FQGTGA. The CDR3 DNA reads TGTGCCAGCAGCGCATCAGTAGGTATTGGAGATACGCAGTATTTT. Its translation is CASSASVGIGDTQYF.

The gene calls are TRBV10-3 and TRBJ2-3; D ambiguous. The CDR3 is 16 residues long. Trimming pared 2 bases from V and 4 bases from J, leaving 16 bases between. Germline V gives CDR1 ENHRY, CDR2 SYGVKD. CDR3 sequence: CAISEPTSESSDTQYF. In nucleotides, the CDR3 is TGTGCCATCAGTGAGCCTACCTCGGAGAGTTCAGATACGCAGTATTTT.

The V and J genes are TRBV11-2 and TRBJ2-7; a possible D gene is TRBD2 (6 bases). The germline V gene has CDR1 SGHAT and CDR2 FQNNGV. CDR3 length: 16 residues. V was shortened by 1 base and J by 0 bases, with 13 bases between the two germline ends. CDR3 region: CASSLAELAGSYEQYF. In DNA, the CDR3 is TGTGCCAGCAGCTTAGCGGAACTAGCCGGCTCCTACGAGCAGTACTTC.

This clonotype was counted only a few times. The CDR3 is CSARDRPYEQYF. Here the CDR3 DNA reads TGCAGTGCTAGAGATCGCCCCTACGAGCAGTACTTC. The chain carries TRBV20-1 and TRBJ2-7, with no clear D. V lost 0 bases to trimming and J lost 2 bases, with 5 bases between them. CDR3 length: 12 residues. The germline gives CDR1 DFQATT, CDR2 SNEGSKA (reference sequence).

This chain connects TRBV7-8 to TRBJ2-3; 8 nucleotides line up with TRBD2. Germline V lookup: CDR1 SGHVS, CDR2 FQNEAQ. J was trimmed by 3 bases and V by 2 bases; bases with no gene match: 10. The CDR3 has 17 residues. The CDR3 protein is CASSLSAGTRGTDTQYF. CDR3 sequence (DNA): TGTGCCAGCAGCTTAAGCGCCGGGACTAGGGGGACAGATACGCAGTATTTT.

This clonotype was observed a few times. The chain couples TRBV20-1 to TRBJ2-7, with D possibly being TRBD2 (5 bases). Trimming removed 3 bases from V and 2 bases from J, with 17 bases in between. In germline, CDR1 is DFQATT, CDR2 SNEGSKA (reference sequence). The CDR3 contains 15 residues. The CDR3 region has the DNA TGCAGTGCTAGCACCCCGGTGAGGGAACCCTACGAGCAGTACTTC. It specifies CSASTPVREPYEQYF.

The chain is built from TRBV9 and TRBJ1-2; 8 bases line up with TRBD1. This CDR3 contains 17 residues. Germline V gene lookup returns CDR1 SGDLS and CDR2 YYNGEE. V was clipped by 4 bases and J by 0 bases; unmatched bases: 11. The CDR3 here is CASSPWTGKIPNYGYTF. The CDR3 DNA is TGTGCCAGCAGCCCGTGGACAGGGAAAATTCCTAACTATGGCTACACCTTC.

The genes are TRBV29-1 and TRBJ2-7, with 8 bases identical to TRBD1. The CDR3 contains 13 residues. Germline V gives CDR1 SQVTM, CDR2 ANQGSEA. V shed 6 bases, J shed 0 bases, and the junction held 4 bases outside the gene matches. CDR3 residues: CSVTGGSSYEQYF. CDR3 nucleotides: TGCAGCGTCACAGGGGGGAGCTCCTACGAGCAGTACTTC.

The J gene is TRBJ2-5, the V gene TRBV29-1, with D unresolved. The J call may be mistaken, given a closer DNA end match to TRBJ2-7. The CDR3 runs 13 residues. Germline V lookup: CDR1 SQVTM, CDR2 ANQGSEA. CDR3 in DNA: TGCAGCGCTCGGACCCTTTACTCCTACGAGCAGTACTTC. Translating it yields CSARTLYSYEQYF.